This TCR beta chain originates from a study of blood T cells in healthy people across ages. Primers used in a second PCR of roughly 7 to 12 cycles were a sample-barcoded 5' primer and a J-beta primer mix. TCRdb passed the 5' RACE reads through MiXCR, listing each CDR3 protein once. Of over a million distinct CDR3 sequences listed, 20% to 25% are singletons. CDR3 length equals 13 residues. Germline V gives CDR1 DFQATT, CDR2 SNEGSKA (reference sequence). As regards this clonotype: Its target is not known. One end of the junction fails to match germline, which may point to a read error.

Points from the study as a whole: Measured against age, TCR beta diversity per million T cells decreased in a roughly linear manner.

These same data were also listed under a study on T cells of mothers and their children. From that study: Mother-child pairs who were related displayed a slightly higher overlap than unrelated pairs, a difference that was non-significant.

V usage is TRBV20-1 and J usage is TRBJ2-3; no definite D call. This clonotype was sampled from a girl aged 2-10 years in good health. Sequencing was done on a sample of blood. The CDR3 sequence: CGASSTSTDTQYF. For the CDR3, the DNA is TGCGGTGCTAGTTCGACTAGCACAGATACGCAGTATTTT.